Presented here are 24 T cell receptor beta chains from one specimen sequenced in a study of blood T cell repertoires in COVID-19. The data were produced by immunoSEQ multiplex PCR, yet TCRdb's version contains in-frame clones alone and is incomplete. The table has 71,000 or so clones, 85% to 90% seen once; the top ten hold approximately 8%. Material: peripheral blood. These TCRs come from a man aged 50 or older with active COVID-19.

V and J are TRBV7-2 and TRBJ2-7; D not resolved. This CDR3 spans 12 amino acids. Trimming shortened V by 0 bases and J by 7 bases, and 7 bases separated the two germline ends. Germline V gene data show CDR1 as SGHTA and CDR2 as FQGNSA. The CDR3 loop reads CASSLAGREQYF. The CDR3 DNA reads TGTGCCAGCAGCTTAGCCGGCAGGGAGCAGTACTTC. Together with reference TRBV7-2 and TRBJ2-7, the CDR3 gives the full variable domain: GAGVSQSPSNKVTEKGKDVELRCDPISGHTALYWYRQSLGQGLEFLIYFQGNSAPDKSGLPSDRFSAERTGGSVSTLTIQRTQQEDSAVYLCASSLAGREQYFGPGTRLTVT.

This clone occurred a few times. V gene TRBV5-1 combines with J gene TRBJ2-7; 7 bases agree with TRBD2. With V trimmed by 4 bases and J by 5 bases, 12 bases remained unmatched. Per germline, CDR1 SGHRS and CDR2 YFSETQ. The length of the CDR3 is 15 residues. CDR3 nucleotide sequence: TGCGCCAGCAGCGGCGCCCCCTCGGGAGGCGACGAGCAGTACTTC. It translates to CASSGAPSGGDEQYF.

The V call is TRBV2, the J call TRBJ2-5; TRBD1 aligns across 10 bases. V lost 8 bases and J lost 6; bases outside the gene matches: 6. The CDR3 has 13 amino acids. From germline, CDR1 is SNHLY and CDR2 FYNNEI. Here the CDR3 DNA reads TGTGCCAGCTTGGGACAGGGGTCCAAGACCCAGTACTTC. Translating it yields CASLGQGSKTQYF.

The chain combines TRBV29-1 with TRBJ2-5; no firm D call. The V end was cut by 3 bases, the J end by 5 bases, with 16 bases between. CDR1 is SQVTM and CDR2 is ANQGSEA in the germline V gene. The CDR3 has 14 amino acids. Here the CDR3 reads CSVDGTGSGETQYF. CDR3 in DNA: TGCAGCGTTGATGGAACCGGGTCGGGTGAGACCCAGTACTTC.

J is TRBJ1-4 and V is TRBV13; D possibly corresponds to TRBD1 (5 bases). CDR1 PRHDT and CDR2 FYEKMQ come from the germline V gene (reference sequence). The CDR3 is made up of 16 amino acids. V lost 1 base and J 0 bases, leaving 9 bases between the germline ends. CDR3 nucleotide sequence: TGTGCCAGCAGCTTAGCGACGGGGGCAACTAATGAAAAACTGTTTTTT. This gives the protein CASSLATGATNEKLFF.

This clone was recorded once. The CDR3 region has the DNA TGCGCCAGCAGCCAAGTACAGGGGGTCTCACCCCTCCACTTT. Translated: CASSQVQGVSPLHF. The J gene is TRBJ1-6, the V gene TRBV4-3; 8 bases agree with TRBD1. Trimming removed 1 base from V and 10 bases from J; junction bases left unmatched: 3. Per germline, CDR1 LGHNA and CDR2 YSLEER. This CDR3 region has 14 residues.

In DNA, the CDR3 is TGTGCCAGCAGCCGGGACAGGGGTAATGAAAAACTGTTTTTT. Residues: CASSRDRGNEKLFF. The chain carries TRBV9 and TRBJ1-4; 10 bases fit TRBD1. J gave up 4 bases and V 4 bases, and 1 base lay outside the gene matches. This CDR3 is 14 amino acids long. CDR1 SGDLS and CDR2 YYNGEE come from the germline V gene.

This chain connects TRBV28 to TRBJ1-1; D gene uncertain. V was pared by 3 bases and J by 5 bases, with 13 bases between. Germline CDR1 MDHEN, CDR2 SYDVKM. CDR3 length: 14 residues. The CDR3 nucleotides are TGTGCCAGCAGTTTTCAGCGTCAGAGGACTGAAGCTTTCTTT. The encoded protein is CASSFQRQRTEAFF.

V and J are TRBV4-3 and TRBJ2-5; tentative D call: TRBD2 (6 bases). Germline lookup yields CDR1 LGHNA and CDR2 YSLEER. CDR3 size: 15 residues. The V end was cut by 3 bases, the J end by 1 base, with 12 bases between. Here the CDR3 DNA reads TGCGCCAGCAGCCAGACTAGGCGTCCCCAAGAGACCCAGTACTTC. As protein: CASSQTRRPQETQYF.

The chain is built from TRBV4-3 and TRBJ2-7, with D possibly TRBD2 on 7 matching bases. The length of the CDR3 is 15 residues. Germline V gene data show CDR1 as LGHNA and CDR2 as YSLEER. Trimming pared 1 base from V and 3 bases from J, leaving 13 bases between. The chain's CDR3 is CASSQVGGAGYEQYF. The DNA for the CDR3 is TGCGCCAGCAGCCAAGTAGGGGGGGCTGGCTACGAGCAGTACTTC.

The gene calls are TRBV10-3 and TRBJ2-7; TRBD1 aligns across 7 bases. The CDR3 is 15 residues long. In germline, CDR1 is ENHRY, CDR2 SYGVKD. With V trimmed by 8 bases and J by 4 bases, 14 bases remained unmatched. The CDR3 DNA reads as TGTGCCATCCAGAAAACTGCGACAGGGATGTACGAGCAGTACTTC. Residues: CAIQKTATGMYEQYF.

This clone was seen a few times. The CDR3 DNA reads TGTGCCAGCACGGCGGGAGGAGGCTCCTACGAGCAGTACTTC. Its translation: CASTAGGGSYEQYF. The chain carries TRBV6-6 and TRBJ2-7, with TRBD2 identical over 8 bases. Looked up from germline, CDR1 is MNHNY and CDR2 is SVGAGI (reference sequence). The CDR3 is 14 residues long. The V gene end was trimmed by 7 bases and the J gene end by 0 bases; junction bases not matched to a gene: 5.

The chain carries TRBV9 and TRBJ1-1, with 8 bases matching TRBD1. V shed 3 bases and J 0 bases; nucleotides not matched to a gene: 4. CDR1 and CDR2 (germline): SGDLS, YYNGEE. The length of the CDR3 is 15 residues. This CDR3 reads CASSATGAVNTEAFF. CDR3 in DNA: TGTGCCAGCAGCGCGACAGGGGCGGTGAACACTGAAGCTTTCTTT.

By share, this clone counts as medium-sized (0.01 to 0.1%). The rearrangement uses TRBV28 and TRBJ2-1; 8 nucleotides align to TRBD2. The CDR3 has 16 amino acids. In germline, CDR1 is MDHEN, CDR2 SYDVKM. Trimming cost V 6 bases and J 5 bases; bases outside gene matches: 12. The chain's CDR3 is CASSPPSSGFDNEQFF. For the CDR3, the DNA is TGTGCCAGCAGCCCGCCTTCTAGCGGGTTTGACAATGAGCAGTTCTTC.

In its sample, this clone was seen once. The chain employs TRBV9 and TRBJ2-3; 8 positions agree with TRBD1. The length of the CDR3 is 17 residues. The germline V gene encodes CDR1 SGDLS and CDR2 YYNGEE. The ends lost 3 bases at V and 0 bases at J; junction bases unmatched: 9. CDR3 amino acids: CASSEDAGGVSTDTQYF. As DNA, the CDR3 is TGTGCCAGCAGCGAAGACGCAGGGGGCGTTAGCACAGATACGCAGTATTTT.

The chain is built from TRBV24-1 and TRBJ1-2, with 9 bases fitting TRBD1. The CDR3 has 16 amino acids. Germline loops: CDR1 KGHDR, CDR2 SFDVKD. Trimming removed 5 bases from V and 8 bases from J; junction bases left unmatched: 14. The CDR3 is CATSGFSPGQGYGYTF. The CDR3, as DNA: TGTGCCACCAGTGGTTTCTCACCGGGACAGGGATACGGCTACACCTTC.

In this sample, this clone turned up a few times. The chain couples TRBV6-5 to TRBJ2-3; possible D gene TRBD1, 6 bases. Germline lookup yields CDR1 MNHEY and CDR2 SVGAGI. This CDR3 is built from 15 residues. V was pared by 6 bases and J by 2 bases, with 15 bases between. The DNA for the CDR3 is TGTGCCAGCAGATCGGGACACCGAAACACAGATACGCAGTATTTT. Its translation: CASRSGHRNTDTQYF.

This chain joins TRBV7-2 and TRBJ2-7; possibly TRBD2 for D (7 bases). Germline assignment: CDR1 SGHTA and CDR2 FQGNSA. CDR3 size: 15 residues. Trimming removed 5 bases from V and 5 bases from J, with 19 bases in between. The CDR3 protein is CASSPRAGALHEQYF. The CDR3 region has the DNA TGTGCCAGCAGCCCCCGGGCGGGGGCACTCCACGAGCAGTACTTC.

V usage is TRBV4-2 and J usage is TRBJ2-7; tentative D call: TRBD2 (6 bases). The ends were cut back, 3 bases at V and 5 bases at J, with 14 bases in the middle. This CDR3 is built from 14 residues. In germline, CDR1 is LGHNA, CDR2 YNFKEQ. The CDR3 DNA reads TGTGCCAGCAGCCAGCGATCGGGGGTCCACGAGCAGTACTTC. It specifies CASSQRSGVHEQYF.

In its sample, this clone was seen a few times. This CDR3 reads CASSVAGGRETQYF. Written as DNA, the CDR3 is TGTGCCAGTAGTGTAGCGGGGGGGCGAGAGACCCAGTACTTC. V usage is TRBV19 and J usage is TRBJ2-5; 11 bases map to TRBD2. There are 14 residues in the CDR3. With V trimmed by 5 bases and J by 4 bases, 3 bases remained unmatched. The germline gives CDR1 LNHDA, CDR2 SQIVND (reference sequence).

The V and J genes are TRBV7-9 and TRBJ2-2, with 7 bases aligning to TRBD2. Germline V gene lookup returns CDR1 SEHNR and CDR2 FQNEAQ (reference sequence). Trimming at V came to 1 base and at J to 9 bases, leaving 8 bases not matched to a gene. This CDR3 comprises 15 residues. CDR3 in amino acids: CASSLVVAGARELFF. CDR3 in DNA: TGTGCCAGCAGCTTAGTGGTGGCGGGAGCCAGGGAGCTGTTTTTT.

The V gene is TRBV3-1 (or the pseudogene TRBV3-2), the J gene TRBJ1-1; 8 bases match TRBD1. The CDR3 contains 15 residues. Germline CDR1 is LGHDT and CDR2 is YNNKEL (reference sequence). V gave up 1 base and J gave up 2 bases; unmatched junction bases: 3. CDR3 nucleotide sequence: TGTGCCAGCAGCCAAGGGACAGGGCGAAACACTGAAGCTTTCTTT. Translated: CASSQGTGRNTEAFF.

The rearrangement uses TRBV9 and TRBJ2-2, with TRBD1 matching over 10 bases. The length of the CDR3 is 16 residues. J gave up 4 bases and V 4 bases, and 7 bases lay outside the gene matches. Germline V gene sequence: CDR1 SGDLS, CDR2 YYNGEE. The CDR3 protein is CASSPVGQGPTGELFF. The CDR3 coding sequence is TGTGCCAGCAGCCCGGTGGGACAGGGGCCCACCGGGGAGCTGTTTTTT. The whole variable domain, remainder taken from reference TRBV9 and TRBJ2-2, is DSGVTQTPKHLITATGQRVTLRCSPRSGDLSVYWYQQSLDQGLQFLIQYYNGEERAKGNILERFSAQQFPDLHSELNLSSLELGDSALYFCASSPVGQGPTGELFFGEGSRLTVL.

The CDR3 is CASSNRDRGDTGELFF. The CDR3 bases are TGCGCCAGCAGCAACCGGGACAGGGGAGATACCGGGGAGCTGTTTTTT. The chain couples TRBV5-1 to TRBJ2-2; 10 nucleotides match TRBD1. V lost 4 bases and J lost 5; bases outside the gene matches: 8. CDR3 length equals 16 residues. Germline assignment: CDR1 SGHRS and CDR2 YFSETQ.